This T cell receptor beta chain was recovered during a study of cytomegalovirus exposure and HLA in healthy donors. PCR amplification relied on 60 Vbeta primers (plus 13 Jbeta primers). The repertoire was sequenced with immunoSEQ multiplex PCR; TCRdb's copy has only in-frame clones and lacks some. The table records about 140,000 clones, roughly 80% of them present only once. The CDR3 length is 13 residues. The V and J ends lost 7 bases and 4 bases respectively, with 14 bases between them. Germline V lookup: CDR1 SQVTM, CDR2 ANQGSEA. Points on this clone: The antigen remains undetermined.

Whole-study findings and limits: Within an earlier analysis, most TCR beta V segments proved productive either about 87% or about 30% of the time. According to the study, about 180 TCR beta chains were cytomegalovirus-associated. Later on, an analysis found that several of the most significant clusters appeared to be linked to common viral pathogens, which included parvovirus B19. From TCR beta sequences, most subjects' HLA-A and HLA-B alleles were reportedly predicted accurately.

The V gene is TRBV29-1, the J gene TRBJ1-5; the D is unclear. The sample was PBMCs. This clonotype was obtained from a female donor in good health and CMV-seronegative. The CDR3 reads CSGSFGGNQPQHF. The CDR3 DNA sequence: TGCAGCGGGTCGTTTGGCGGTAATCAGCCCCAGCATTTT.